This is a list of T cell receptor beta chains from one sample in a study of CD8+CD57+ T cells in acquired aplastic anemia. TCRdb processed the reads anew with MiXCR; each CDR3 protein has one entry. The top ten hold 2.5% to 4% of the sample, which has 160,000 or so distinct CDR3 sequences, approximately 44% seen once. Sequenced material: sorted CD4+, CD8+, or CD8+CD57+ T cells (not recorded which) from PBMCs. Receptors were obtained from a human donor with aplastic anemia. CDR3s include the opening cysteine and the closing phenylalanine or tryptophan. The order of the fields is J gene, V gene, D gene, clone size, CDR3 DNA, CDR3 protein. D genes are given only for firm matches. Size is omitted from some rows. Given values are once, few, many or a class for expanded clones.

TRBJ2-2 | TRBV24-1 | . | . | TGTGCCACCAGTGATACTAGCGGGGAGCTGTTTTTT | CATSDTSGELFF
TRBJ1-6 | TRBV19 | . | . | TGTGCCTCGATGGGAGGAAGGGGCTCCCATAATTCACCCCTCCACTTT | CASMGGRGSHNSPLHF
TRBJ2-5 | TRBV24-1 | TRBD2 | . | TGTGCCAGCAGTGAAGCTCCGGGAGGAGAGACCCAGTACTTC | CASSEAPGGETQYF
TRBJ2-7 | TRBV2 | . | few | TGTGCCAGCAGGGAGGAGGACAGCACCTACGAGCAGTACTTC | CASREEDSTYEQYF
TRBJ1-2 | TRBV6-5 | . | many | TGTGCCAGCAGTTACTCTGGGGGCTATGGCTACACCTTC | CASSYSGGYGYTF
TRBJ1-2 | TRBV6-1 | . | many | TGTGCCAGCAGTGAATGGGCCGATAACTATGGCTACACCTTC | CASSEWADNYGYTF
TRBJ2-3 | TRBV6-2/TRBV6-3 | . | . | TGTGCCAGCAGTTCCCGCTCAAACAGGGCCACAGATACGCAGTATTTT | CASSSRSNRATDTQYF
TRBJ2-2 | TRBV10-2 | . | . | TGCGCCAGCTCGGACACCGGGGAGCTGTTTTTT | CASSDTGELFF
TRBJ2-3 | TRBV6-2/TRBV6-3 | TRBD1 | . | TGTGCCAGCTCACCAGATCGCCCGGGACAGGGGGTCGCAGATACGCAGTATTTT | CASSPDRPGQGVADTQYF
TRBJ2-5 | TRBV10-3 | TRBD2 | . | TGTGCCATCATGGCTAGCGGGGCCGTTGGCCAAGAGACCCAGTACTTC | CAIMASGAVGQETQYF
TRBJ1-6 | TRBV3-1 | . | few | TGTGCCAGCAGCCCTTTTGGATTCCGTAATTCACCCCTCCACTTT | CASSPFGFRNSPLHF
TRBJ2-3 | TRBV7-6 | . | many | TGTGCCAGCAGCTTAGATTGGGGGGGCACGCAGTATTTT | CASSLDWGGTQYF
TRBJ2-1 | TRBV27 | . | . | TGTGCCAGCAGTTTCTACAATGAGCAGTTCTTC | CASSFYNEQFF
TRBJ2-3 | TRBV19 | . | . | TGTGCCAGTACGGACACCGGTCGAAACACAGATACGCAGTATTTT | CASTDTGRNTDTQYF
TRBJ1-6 | TRBV25-1 | . | . | TGTGCCAGCACGGCCAGGGCGGGGTATAATTCACCCCTCCACTTT | CASTARAGYNSPLHF
TRBJ1-2 | TRBV19 | TRBD1 | many | TGTGCCAGTAGTATTGGTGGGACAGCCTCTACTAACTATGGCTACACCTTC | CASSIGGTASTNYGYTF
TRBJ2-3 | TRBV6-1 | TRBD2 | many | TGTGCCAGCACGCTTAGCGGGAGAGGGACAGATACGCAGTATTTT | CASTLSGRGTDTQYF
TRBJ1-1 | TRBV6-6 | . | . | TGTGCCAGCAGTTACGACTCCCGGGAGCTCTTT | CASSYDSRELF
TRBJ2-5 | TRBV19 | TRBD2 | . | TGTGCCAGTAGCGATCTAGCGGGGGGGCGGGAGACCCAGTACTTC | CASSDLAGGRETQYF
TRBJ2-1 | TRBV7-3 | . | . | TGTGCCAGCAGCTTGGACAGCGGGGTAGAGCAGTTCTTC | CASSLDSGVEQFF
TRBJ1-2 | TRBV19 | . | once | TGTGCCAGTAGGGCCCACTATGGCTGCACCTTC | CASRAHYGCTF
TRBJ1-2 | TRBV27 | TRBD1 | few | TGTGCCAGCAGTTCACCCTTGGACAGGGCCTCTGGCTACACCTTC | CASSSPLDRASGYTF
TRBJ1-1 | TRBV29-1 | TRBD1 | . | TGCAGCGTTGAAGAAAGGGACAGGAGCAAGAACACTGAAGCTTTCTTT | CSVEERDRSKNTEAFF
TRBJ1-1 | TRBV27 | . | few | TGTGCCAGCAGTTTATCGTTTGGGGTCGACACTGAAGCTTTCTTT | CASSLSFGVDTEAFF
TRBJ2-6 | TRBV6-2/TRBV6-3 | TRBD1 | . | TGTGCCAGCAGTTATATGAGGAGTGGGACAGGACACTCTGGGGCCAACGTCCTGACTTTC | CASSYMRSGTGHSGANVLTF
TRBJ1-2 | TRBV19 | . | few | TGTGCCAGTAGTCCCGGGGACTATGGCTACACCTTC | CASSPGDYGYTF
TRBJ1-6 | TRBV19 | TRBD1 | . | TGTGCCAGTAGCTTTGGGACAGGGGGAGGCTATAATTCACCCCTCCACTTT | CASSFGTGGGYNSPLHF
TRBJ2-1 | TRBV4-1 | TRBD1 | . | TGTGCCAGCAGCCAAGAGGACAGGATCGGTGAGCAGTCCTTC | CASSQEDRIGEQSF
TRBJ1-5 | TRBV10-3 | . | once | TGTGCCATCAGTCCTGACGGGAGCAATCAGCCCCAGCATTTT | CAISPDGSNQPQHF
TRBJ1-5 | TRBV11-2 | TRBD1 | many | TGTGCCAGCAGCTATTTTCAGGGGGGAAATAGCAATCAGCCCCAGCATTTT | CASSYFQGGNSNQPQHF
TRBJ1-1 | TRBV5-1 | . | . | TGCGCCAGCAGCTTGCCTACAAAGTCCCCTGAAGCTTTCTTT | CASSLPTKSPEAFF
TRBJ2-5 | TRBV7-2 | . | few | TGTGCCAGCAGCTTTTACGGGGAGACCCAGTACTTC | CASSFYGETQYF
TRBJ2-7 | TRBV29-1 | . | many | TGCAGCGTTGCCGGGACCTACGAGCAGTACTTC | CSVAGTYEQYF
TRBJ2-7 | TRBV19 | . | . | TGTGCCAGTAGTATAGCGTCCAGGTCGACCTACGAGCAGTACTTC | CASSIASRSTYEQYF
TRBJ1-5 | TRBV7-2 | . | . | TGTGCCAGCAGCCTGGGGGGAAGACAGCCCCAGCATTTT | CASSLGGRQPQHF
TRBJ1-4 | TRBV9 | . | . | TGTGCCAGCAGCGAGGGCGAAAAACTGTTTTTT | CASSEGEKLFF
TRBJ1-2 | TRBV6-5 | TRBD1 | . | TGTGCCAGCAGTTATGCAGGACAGGGAGGTGGCTACACCTTC | CASSYAGQGGGYTF
TRBJ2-7 | TRBV6-1 | TRBD2 | . | TGTGCTAGAGACGGACTAGCGGGGGGCCGTGGCGAGCAGTACTTC | CARDGLAGGRGEQYF
TRBJ1-5 | TRBV19 | . | many | TGTGCCAGTAGGGACGGCCTCGGGCCCCAGCATTTT | CASRDGLGPQHF
TRBJ2-1 | TRBV15 | TRBD2 | few | TGTGCCACCAGCGTGAGACTAGCGGGAGGGCGGGGCGATGAGCAGTTCTTC | CATSVRLAGGRGDEQFF
TRBJ2-5 | TRBV7-2 | . | many | TGTGCCAGCAGCACGGGACGGACCCAAGAGACCCAGTACTTC | CASSTGRTQETQYF
TRBJ1-1 | TRBV6-1 | TRBD1 | many | TGTGCCAGCAGATGGGGGACAGGGGGCGCGAACACTGAAGCTTTCTTT | CASRWGTGGANTEAFF
TRBJ1-2 | TRBV10-2 | . | few | TGCGCCAGCAGTCTAGAGAAAAACTATGGCTACACCTTC | CASSLEKNYGYTF
TRBJ1-2 | TRBV11-2 | . | . | TGTGCCAGCAGCTTAGGCCAGTCTAACTATGGCTACACCTTC | CASSLGQSNYGYTF
TRBJ1-6 | TRBV19 | . | . | TGTGCCAGTAGAGACAGGCATAATTCACCCCTCCACTTT | CASRDRHNSPLHF
TRBJ1-2 | TRBV10-1 | TRBD1 | . | TGCGCCAGCAGTGAGTCCGTCGGACAGGGAAGGGGCTACACCTTC | CASSESVGQGRGYTF
TRBJ2-7 | TRBV19 | . | . | TGTGCCAGTAGTGGTGGCACGAGCAACTCCTACGAGCAGTACTTC | CASSGGTSNSYEQYF
TRBJ2-5 | TRBV5-1 | . | many | TGCGCCAGCAGACCAGGCCCTAGCGTACAAGAGACCCAGTACTTC | CASRPGPSVQETQYF